Given below is one TCR beta chain in context. Its antigen remains unidentified. This entry comes from a study of T cell responses to AZD1222 COVID-19 vaccine. Germline V gene data show CDR1 as MNHEY and CDR2 as SVGAGI. Deletions cut 6 bases from V and 8 bases from J, with 14 bases between. The CDR3 is 13 amino acids. Regarding the study as a whole: Repertoire sampling was restricted to post-peak T cell response timepoints.

TCRdb keeps only in-frame clones here, not all; method: immunoSEQ multiplex PCR. The sample consists of approximately 140,000 clones, around 93% of them appearing once. The input for sequencing was peripheral blood, taken on day 0 of AZD1222 vaccination. The origin of this receptor is an adult in good health. The chain carries TRBV6-5 and TRBJ2-1; the D is unclear. The CDR3 region is CASSDTNQDEQFF. The CDR3 nucleotides are TGTGCCAGCAGCGACACGAATCAGGATGAGCAGTTCTTC.